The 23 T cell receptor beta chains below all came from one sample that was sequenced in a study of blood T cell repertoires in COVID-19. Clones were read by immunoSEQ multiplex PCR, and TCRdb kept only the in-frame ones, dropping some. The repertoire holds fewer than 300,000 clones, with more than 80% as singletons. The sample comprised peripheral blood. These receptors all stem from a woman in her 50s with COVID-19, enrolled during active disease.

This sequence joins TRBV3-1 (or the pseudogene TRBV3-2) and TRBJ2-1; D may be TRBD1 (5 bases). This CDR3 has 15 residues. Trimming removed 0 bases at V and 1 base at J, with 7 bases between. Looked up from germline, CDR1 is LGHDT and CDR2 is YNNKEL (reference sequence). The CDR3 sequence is CASSQDQGSYNEQFF. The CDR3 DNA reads TGTGCCAGCAGCCAAGACCAGGGATCCTACAATGAGCAGTTCTTC.

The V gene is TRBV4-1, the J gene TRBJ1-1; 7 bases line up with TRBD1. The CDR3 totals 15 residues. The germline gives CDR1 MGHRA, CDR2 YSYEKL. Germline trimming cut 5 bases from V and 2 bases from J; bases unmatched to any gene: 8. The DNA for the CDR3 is TGCGCCAGCAGCTCAACCGGAGGGGGCAACACTGAAGCTTTCTTT. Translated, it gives CASSSTGGGNTEAFF.

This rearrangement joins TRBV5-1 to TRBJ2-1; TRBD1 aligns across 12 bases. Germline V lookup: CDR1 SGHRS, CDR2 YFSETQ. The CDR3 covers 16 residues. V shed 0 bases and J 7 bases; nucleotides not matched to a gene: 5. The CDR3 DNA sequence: TGCGCCAGCAGCTTGGTGGGACAGGGGGCATTAAATGAGCAGTTCTTC. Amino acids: CASSLVGQGALNEQFF.

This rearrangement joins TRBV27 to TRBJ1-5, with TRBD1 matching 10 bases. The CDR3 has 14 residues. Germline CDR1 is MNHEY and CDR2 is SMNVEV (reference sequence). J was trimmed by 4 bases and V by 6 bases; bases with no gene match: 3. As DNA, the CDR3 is TGTGCCAGCAGCCAGGACAGGGGGAATCAGCCCCAGCATTTT. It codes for CASSQDRGNQPQHF.

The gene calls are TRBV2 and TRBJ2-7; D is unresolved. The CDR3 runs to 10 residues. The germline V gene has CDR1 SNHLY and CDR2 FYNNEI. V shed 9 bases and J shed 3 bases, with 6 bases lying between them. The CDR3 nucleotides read TGTGCCAGTGGGCGCTACGAGCAGTACTTC. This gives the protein CASGRYEQYF.

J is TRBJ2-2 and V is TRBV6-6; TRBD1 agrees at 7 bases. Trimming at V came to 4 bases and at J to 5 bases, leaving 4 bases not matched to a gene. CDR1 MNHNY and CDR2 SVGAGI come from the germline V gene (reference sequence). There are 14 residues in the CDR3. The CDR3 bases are TGTGCCAGCAGTTCCGGGACAGCTACCGGGGAGCTGTTTTTT. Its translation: CASSSGTATGELFF.

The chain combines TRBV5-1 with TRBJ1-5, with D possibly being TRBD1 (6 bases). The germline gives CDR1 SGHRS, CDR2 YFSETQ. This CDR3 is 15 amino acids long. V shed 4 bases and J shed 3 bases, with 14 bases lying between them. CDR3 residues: CASSTTGLDNQPQHF. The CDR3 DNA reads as TGCGCCAGCAGCACTACAGGGTTGGACAATCAGCCCCAGCATTTT. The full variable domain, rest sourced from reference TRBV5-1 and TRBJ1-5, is KAGVTQTPRYLIKTRGQQVTLSCSPISGHRSVSWYQQTPGQGLQFLFEYFSETQRNKGNFPGRFSGRQFSNSRSEMNVSTLELGDSALYLCASSTTGLDNQPQHFGDGTRLSIL.

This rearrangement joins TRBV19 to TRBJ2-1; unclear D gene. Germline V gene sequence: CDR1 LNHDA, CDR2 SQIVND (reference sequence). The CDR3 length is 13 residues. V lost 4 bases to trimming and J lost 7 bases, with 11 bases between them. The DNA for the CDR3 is TGTGCCAGTAGTAAAATTCTATTTAATGAGCAGTTCTTC. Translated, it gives CASSKILFNEQFF.

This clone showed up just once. In DNA form, the CDR3 reads TGTGCCAGCTCACCACCGTTGGGTCAGGGACTCACTGAAGCTTTCTTT. It specifies CASSPPLGQGLTEAFF. This rearrangement joins TRBV18 to TRBJ1-1; D is perhaps TRBD1 (5 bases). Trimming stripped 0 bases from V and 4 bases from J, with 15 bases between. The CDR3 covers 16 residues. Germline-derived CDR1 and CDR2 are KGHSH and LQKENI.

CDR3 sequence (DNA): TGCAGCGTTGTGGCTCGTAATCAGCCCCAGCATTTT. It codes for CSVVARNQPQHF. The chain joins TRBV29-1 to TRBJ1-5; D gene unclear. V lost 4 bases to trimming and J lost 4 bases, with 8 bases between them. This CDR3 has 12 amino acids. Germline V gene sequence: CDR1 SQVTM, CDR2 ANQGSEA.

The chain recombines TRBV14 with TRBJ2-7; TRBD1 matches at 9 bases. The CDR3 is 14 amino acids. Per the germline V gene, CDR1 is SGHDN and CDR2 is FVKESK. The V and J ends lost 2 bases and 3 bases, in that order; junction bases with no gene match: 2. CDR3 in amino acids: CASSQRDRDYEQYF. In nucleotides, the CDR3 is TGTGCCAGCAGCCAACGGGACAGGGACTACGAGCAGTACTTC.

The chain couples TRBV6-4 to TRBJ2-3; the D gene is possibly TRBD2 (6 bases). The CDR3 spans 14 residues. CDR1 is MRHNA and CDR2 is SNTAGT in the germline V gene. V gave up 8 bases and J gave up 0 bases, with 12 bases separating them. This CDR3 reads CASSYSGSTDTQYF. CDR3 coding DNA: TGTGCCAGCTCGTACAGCGGGAGCACAGATACGCAGTATTTT.

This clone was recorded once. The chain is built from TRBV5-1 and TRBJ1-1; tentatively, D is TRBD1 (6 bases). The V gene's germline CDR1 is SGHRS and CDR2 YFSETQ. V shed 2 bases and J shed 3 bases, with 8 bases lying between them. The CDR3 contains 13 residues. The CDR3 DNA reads TGCGCCAGCAGCTTAGGGGGACACACTGAAGCTTTCTTT. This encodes CASSLGGHTEAFF.

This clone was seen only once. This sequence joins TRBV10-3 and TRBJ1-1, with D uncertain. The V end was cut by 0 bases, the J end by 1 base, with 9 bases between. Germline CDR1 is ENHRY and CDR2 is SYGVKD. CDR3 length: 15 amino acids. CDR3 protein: CAISESGVANTEAFF. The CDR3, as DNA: TGTGCCATCAGTGAGTCCGGGGTAGCGAACACTGAAGCTTTCTTT.

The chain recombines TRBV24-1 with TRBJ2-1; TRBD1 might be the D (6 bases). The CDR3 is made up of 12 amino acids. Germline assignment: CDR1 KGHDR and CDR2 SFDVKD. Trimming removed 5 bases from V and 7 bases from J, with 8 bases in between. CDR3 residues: CATSVTGNEQFF. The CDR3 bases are TGTGCCACCAGTGTTACAGGGAATGAGCAGTTCTTC.

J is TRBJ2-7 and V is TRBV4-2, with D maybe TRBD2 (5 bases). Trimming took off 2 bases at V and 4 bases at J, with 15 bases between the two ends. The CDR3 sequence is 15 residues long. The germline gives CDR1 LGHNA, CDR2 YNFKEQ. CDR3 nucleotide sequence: TGTGCCAGCAGCCAATCCTGGGGAGTGGGGTACGAGCAGTACTTC. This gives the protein CASSQSWGVGYEQYF.

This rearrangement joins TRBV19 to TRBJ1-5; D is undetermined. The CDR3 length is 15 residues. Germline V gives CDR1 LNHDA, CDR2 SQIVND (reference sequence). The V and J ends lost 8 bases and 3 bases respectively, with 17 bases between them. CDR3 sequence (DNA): TGTGCCAGTCTTATCGGAGATGGCAACAATCAGCCCCAGCATTTT. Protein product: CASLIGDGNNQPQHF.

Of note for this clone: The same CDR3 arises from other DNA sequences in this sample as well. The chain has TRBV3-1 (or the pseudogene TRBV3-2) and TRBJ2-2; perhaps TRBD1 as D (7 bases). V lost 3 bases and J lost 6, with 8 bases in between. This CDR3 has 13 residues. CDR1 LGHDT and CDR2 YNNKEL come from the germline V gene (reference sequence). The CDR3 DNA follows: TGTGCCAGCAGCCACAGGGGGGCCGGGGAGCTGTTTTTT. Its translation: CASSHRGAGELFF.

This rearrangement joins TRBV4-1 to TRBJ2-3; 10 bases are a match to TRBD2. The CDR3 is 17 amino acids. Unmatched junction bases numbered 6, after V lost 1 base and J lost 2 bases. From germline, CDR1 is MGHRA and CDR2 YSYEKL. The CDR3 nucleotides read TGCGCCAGCAGCCAAGCCCAACTAGCGGGATTCACAGATACGCAGTATTTT. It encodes CASSQAQLAGFTDTQYF.

CDR3 protein: CASSQPSKQGRFEKNTEAFF. DNA of the CDR3: TGCGCCAGCAGCCAACCATCCAAACAGGGGCGGTTTGAAAAGAACACTGAAGCTTTCTTT. The chain recombines TRBV4-3 with TRBJ1-1; TRBD1 matches 7 bases. The CDR3 runs to 20 residues. From germline, CDR1 is LGHNA and CDR2 YSLEER. J was trimmed by 1 base and V by 2 bases; bases with no gene match: 19.

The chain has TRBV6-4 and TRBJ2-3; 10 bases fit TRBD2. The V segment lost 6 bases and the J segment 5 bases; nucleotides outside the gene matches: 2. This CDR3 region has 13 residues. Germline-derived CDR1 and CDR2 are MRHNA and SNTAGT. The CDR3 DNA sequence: TGTGCCAGCAGCCGACTAGCGGGAGATACGCAGTATTTT. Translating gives CASSRLAGDTQYF.

The CDR3 sequence is CASGTTISYNEQFF. DNA of the CDR3: TGTGCCAGCGGGACTACGATCTCCTACAATGAGCAGTTCTTC. V is TRBV18 and J is TRBJ2-1; 7 positions agree with TRBD2. J was trimmed by 0 bases and V by 8 bases; bases with no gene match: 4. Per germline, CDR1 KGHSH and CDR2 LQKENI. The CDR3 consists of 14 residues.

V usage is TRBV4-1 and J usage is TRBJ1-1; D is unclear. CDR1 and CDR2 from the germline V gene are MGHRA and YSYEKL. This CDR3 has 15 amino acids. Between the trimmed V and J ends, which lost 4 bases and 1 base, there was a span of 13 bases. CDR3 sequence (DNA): TGCGCCAGCAGCCCCGGAGAGAGGAAGAACACTGAAGCTTTCTTT. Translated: CASSPGERKNTEAFF.